These T cell receptor beta chains were read from a single sample in a study of T cell changes during pregnancy in multiple sclerosis. Method: immunoSEQ multiplex PCR; TCRdb's copy keeps in-frame clones and lacks some. The data contain about 22,000 clones, about 90% of them singletons. The sequencing here drew on CD4+ T cells from peripheral blood mononuclear cells, taken in the third trimester of pregnancy. Source of these receptors: a female donor in good health, enrolled as a control in a pregnancy study. CDR3s include the opening cysteine and the closing phenylalanine or tryptophan.

j_call v_call cdr3_aa
TRBJ1-1 TRBV11-2 CASSQIQGLPHTEAFF
TRBJ1-4 TRBV4-1 CASSQVTGEKLFF
TRBJ2-1 TRBV6-5 CASSQGTSGRNEQFF
TRBJ1-2 TRBV7-2 CASSLAPGQGYGYTF
TRBJ2-7 TRBV7-2 CASSKDPGAYEQYF
TRBJ1-2 TRBV4-1 CASSQVAGNYGYTF
TRBJ2-2 TRBV5-1 CASTPGSGRTLPGELFF
TRBJ2-3 TRBV5-1 CASRLTGWGTDTQYF
TRBJ1-1 TRBV7-3 CASSPVRGIGGMNTEAFF
TRBJ2-1 TRBV5-5 CASSLASAPKQFF
TRBJ2-7 TRBV28 CASSPFLAGDYEQYF
TRBJ2-5 TRBV19 CASSIPHQTEETQYF
TRBJ2-5 TRBV13 CASSFGNVQETQYF
TRBJ2-5 TRBV7-3 CASSLTGGGVLAGERETQYF
TRBJ1-3 TRBV5-1 CASRPAGDTGNTIYF
TRBJ1-6 TRBV5-6 CASSLRDDSFHF
TRBJ2-7 TRBV7-9 CASSLVSSGRNHEQYF
TRBJ1-3 TRBV9 CASSAHDSDSGNTIYF
TRBJ2-1 TRBV27 CASSLRLAGGLYNEQFF
TRBJ2-7 TRBV21-1 CASSPGGSSYEQYF
TRBJ2-1 TRBV7-6 CASSLGGPTSEQFF
TRBJ1-3 TRBV7-6 CASSLGQNPSGNTIYF
TRBJ2-1 TRBV7-3 CASSSRAGAGNEQFF
TRBJ1-2 TRBV7-9 CASSPLEGSGGGYTF
TRBJ1-5 TRBV6-6 CASAYWGDQPQHF
TRBJ2-1 TRBV4-2 CASSYLTRKDNEQFF
TRBJ1-2 TRBV6-1 CASTIQGVGYGYTF
TRBJ2-7 TRBV6-5 CASSYSLLGGGYEQYF
TRBJ2-5 TRBV6-1 CASSALRDRPIGETQYF
TRBJ1-3 TRBV2 CASSNQGATGNTIYF
TRBJ2-2 TRBV28 CASSLGGGKTGELFF
TRBJ2-3 TRBV15 CATSRGESTDTQYF
TRBJ1-1 TRBV27 CASSLYQGGFDTEAFF
TRBJ2-7 TRBV7-2 CASSLDSSGRAREQYF
TRBJ2-3 TRBV9 CASSGRGGDSTDTQYF
TRBJ2-7 TRBV5-1 CASSLASGQTYEQYF
TRBJ1-5 TRBV6-6 CASSPSGRVVQPQHF
TRBJ1-4 TRBV27 CASSTQGRPDEKLFF
TRBJ1-3 TRBV7-8 CASSLRAASSGNTIYF
TRBJ2-2 TRBV5-1 CASSYEIASGELFF
TRBJ2-3 TRBV7-2 CASSSISGWGGGDTQYF
TRBJ2-1 TRBV6-5 CASSFPNGGRNNEQFF
TRBJ1-2 TRBV10-3 CANREDRGRYGYTF
TRBJ2-3 TRBV6-6 CASSYSGGRDTQYF
TRBJ2-3 TRBV5-4 CASSLSSTDTQYF
TRBJ2-1 TRBV7-2 CASSFLRQRVPEQFF
TRBJ2-6 TRBV5-6 CASSPAGANVLTF
TRBJ2-7 TRBV4-3 CASSQAGGSYEQYF
TRBJ2-3 TRBV4-1 CASSQASGREDTQYF
TRBJ1-5 TRBV7-9 CASSGGGGGNQPQHF
TRBJ2-2 TRBV5-1 CASKDVGQGYTGELFF
TRBJ2-1 TRBV28 CASTQYPGLEYDEQFF
TRBJ2-2 TRBV19 CASSHRQGKTGELFF
TRBJ2-3 TRBV15 CATRLGGGLGGTDTQYF
TRBJ2-2 TRBV1 CTSSLPEGGGYTGELFF